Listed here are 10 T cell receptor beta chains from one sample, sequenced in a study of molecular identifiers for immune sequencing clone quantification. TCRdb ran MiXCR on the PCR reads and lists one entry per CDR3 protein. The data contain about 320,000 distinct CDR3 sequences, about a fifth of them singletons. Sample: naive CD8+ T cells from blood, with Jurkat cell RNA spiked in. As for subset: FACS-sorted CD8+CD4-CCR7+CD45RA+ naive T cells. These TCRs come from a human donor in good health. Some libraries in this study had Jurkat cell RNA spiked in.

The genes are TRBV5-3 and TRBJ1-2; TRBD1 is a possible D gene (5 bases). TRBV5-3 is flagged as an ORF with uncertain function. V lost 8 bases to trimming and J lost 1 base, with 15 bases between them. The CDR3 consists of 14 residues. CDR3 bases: TGTGCCAGCAGATGGGACGGGAATAACTATGGCTACACCTTC. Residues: CASRWDGNNYGYTF.

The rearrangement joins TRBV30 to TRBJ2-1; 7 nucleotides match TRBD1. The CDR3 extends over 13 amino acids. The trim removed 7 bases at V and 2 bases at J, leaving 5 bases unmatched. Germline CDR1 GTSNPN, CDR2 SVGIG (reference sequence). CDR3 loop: CAFDRATYNEQFF. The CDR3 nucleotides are TGTGCCTTCGACAGGGCTACCTACAATGAGCAGTTCTTC.

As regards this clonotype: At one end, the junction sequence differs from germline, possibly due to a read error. This CDR3 is CASSEEPLNTGELLF. CDR3 DNA: TGTGCCAGCAGTGAAGAACCGCTGAACACCGGGGAGCTGCTTTTT. The chain links TRBV6-1 to TRBJ2-2; D may be TRBD2 (5 bases). The CDR3 runs to 15 residues. Germline V gene data show CDR1 as MNHNS and CDR2 as SASEGT.

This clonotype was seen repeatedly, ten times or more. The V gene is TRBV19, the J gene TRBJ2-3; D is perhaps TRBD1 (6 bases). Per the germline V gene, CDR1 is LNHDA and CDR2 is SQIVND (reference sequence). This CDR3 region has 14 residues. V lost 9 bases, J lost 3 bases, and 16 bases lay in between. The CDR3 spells CASEQGYGTDTQYF. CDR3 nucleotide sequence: TGTGCCAGCGAACAGGGATATGGTACAGATACGCAGTATTTT.

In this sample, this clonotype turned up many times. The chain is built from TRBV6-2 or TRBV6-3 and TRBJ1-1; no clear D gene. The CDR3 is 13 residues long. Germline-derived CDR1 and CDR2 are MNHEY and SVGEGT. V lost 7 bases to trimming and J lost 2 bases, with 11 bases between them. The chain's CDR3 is CASKVTKNTEAFF. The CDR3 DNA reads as TGTGCCAGCAAAGTAACCAAAAACACTGAAGCTTTCTTT.

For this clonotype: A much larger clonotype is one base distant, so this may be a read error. CDR3 sequence (DNA): TGCGCCTGCAGCCAAAGTTCAGGGTTACCGTACGAGCAGTACTTC. Its protein is CACSQSSGLPYEQYF. V usage is TRBV4-1 and J usage is TRBJ2-7; a weak D match, TRBD1 (5 bases). CDR3 length: 15 amino acids. From germline, CDR1 is MGHRA and CDR2 YSYEKL.

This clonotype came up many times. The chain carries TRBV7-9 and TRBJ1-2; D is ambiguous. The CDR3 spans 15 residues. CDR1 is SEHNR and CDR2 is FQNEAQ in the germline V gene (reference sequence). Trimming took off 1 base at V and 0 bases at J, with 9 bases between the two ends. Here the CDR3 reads CASSLESKPNYGYTF. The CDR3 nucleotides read TGTGCCAGCAGCTTAGAAAGCAAACCTAACTATGGCTACACCTTC.

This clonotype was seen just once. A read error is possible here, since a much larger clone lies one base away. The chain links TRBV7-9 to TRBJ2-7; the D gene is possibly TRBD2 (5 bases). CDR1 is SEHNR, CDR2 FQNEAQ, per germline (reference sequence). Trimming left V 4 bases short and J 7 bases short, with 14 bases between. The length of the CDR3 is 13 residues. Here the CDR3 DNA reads TGTGCCAGCAGCTCGGAGGAACCCTTGGAGCAGTACTTC. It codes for CASSSEEPLEQYF.

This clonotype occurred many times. The CDR3 here is CSAVGSWGYF. For the CDR3, the DNA is TGCAGTGCTGTCGGATCCTGGGGGTATTTT. The chain joins TRBV20-1 to TRBJ2-3; no clear D gene. Germline CDR1 and CDR2: DFQATT and SNEGSKA (reference sequence). V lost 5 bases to trimming and J lost 14 bases, with 14 bases between them. CDR3 length: 10 amino acids.

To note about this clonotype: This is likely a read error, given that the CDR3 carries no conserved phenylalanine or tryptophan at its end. CDR3 region: CASSSPSSSADTQYS. The CDR3 DNA is TGTGCCAGCTCGTCTCCGTCTTCTAGCGCAGATACGCAGTATTCT. V gene TRBV2 combines with J gene TRBJ2-3; D possibly corresponds to TRBD2 (6 bases). The CDR3 is 15 residues long. The V gene lost 8 bases and the J gene lost 4 bases, with 19 bases spanning the gap. The germline V gene encodes CDR1 SNHLY and CDR2 FYNNEI.